Sequencing of this T cell receptor beta chain was carried out in a study of T cell responses to AZD1222 COVID-19 vaccine. Study-wide results and caveats: A rise in Spike-specific TCR breadth and depth followed two AZD1222 doses. Targets within unmutated variant regions were reportedly found for nearly half of spike-specific TCRs. Only after the peak T cell response were repertoires sampled.

About this clone itself: Its antigen is not known.

TCRdb's copy holds only in-frame clones and misses some; the assay was immunoSEQ multiplex PCR. Among about 160,000 clones listed, 85% to 95% were seen once. Per the germline V gene, CDR1 is MNHEY and CDR2 is SVGAGI. CDR3 length equals 15 residues. With 7 bases removed from V and 1 base from J, the gap between germline ends came to 11 bases. The chain links TRBV6-5 to TRBJ2-6; D call uncertain. This specimen consisted of peripheral blood, obtained 28 days after the second AZD1222 dose. The source of this sequence is an adult who received the AZD1222 COVID-19 vaccine. This CDR3 reads CASNIFVSGANVLTF. The CDR3 DNA reads as TGTGCCAGCAACATCTTCGTATCTGGGGCCAACGTCCTGACTTTC.